This TCR beta chain was sequenced in a study of Graves' ophthalmopathy and Graves' hyperthyroidism. V dropped 8 bases and J dropped 0; count of bases not matched to a gene: 5. The CDR3 covers 14 residues. Germline V gene lookup returns CDR1 MNHNS and CDR2 SASEGT. Study outcomes and limitations: The model predicted progression of ophthalmopathy with a sensitivity of more than 60%, and its specificity was 72% to 85%.

Physicians reached a diagnosis by relying on clinical symptoms, serum thyroxine, TRAb, thyroid ultrasound and orbital computed tomography. Scientists amplified the TCR beta CDR3 regions from RNA transcripts. Second-round multiplex PCR came after first-round RT-PCR with HTBI primers. TCRdb recomputed calls from the multiplex PCR reads with MiXCR, one row per CDR3 protein. Among around 470,000 distinct CDR3 sequences listed, approximately 15% were seen once. Regarding this clonotype: Antigen unknown.

V gene TRBV6-1 combines with J gene TRBJ1-1; 8 nucleotides line up with TRBD1. The sequencing input was blood. The receptor's source is a woman aged 30 to 39 with Graves' ophthalmopathy. The DNA for the CDR3 is TGTGCCAGCCAAGACAGGGGCCTGAACACTGAAGCTTTCTTT. As protein: CASQDRGLNTEAFF.